The clone carrying this TCR beta chain is a singleton in its sample. The sample is drawn from a study of shared clonotypes between healthy human individuals. It was across several immunoSEQ plates that each subset's genomic DNA was evenly split. Profiling relied on immunoSEQ multiplex PCR, and the TCRdb table lists in-frame clones only, not all of them. Here the sample spans roughly 590,000 clones, nearly 97% being singletons. The trim removed 5 bases at V and 5 bases at J, leaving 9 bases unmatched. Germline assignment: CDR1 MNHEY and CDR2 SVGAGI. This CDR3 is built from 15 residues. As defined, naive CD8 cells were CD45RO-negative and positively selected for CCR7, with terminally differentiated effector memory CD45RA+ cells excluded. All donors were healthy HIV-negative adults lacking recent acute infections or vaccinations.

The sample was naive CD8+ T cells sorted from blood. The sequence derives from a woman in her twenties or thirties in good health. V and J are TRBV6-5 and TRBJ2-5; 9 nucleotides align to TRBD2. CDR3 sequence (DNA): TGTGCCAGCAGTAGCACTAGCGGGCCGCGGGAGACCCAGTACTTC. This codes for CASSSTSGPRETQYF.